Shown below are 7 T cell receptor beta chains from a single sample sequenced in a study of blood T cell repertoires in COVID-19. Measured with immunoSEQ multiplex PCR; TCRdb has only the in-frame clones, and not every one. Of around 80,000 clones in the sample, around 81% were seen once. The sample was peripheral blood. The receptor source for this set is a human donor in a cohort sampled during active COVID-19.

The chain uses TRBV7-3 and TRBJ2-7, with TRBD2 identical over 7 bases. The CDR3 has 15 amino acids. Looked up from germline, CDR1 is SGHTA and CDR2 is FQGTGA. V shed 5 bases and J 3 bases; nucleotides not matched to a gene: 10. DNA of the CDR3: TGTGCCAGCAGCCCCATGGCTAGCGGTTTCTACGAGCAGTACTTC. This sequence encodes CASSPMASGFYEQYF. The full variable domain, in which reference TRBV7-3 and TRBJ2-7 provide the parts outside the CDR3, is GAGVSQTPSNKVTEKGKYVELRCDPISGHTALYWYRQSLGQGPEFLIYFQGTGAADDSGLPNDRFFAVRPEGSVSTLKIQRTERGDSAVYLCASSPMASGFYEQYFGPGTRLTVT.

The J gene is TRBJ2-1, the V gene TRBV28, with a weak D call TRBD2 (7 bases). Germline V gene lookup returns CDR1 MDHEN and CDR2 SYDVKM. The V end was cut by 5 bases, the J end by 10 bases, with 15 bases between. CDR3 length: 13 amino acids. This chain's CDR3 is CASSLIGGVEQFF. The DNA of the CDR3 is TGTGCCAGCAGTCTTATAGGGGGGGTGGAGCAGTTCTTC.

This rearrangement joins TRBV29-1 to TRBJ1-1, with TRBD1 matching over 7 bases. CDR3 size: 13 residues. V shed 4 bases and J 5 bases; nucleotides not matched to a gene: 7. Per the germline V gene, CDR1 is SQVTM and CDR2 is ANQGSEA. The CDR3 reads CSVVARGNTEAFF. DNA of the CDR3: TGCAGCGTTGTGGCCAGGGGGAATACTGAAGCTTTCTTT.

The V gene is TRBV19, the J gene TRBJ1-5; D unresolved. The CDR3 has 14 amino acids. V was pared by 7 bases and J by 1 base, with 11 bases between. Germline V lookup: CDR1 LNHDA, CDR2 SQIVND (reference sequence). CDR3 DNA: TGTGCCAGTACCCCGACGAGGAGCAATCAGCCCCAGCATTTT. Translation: CASTPTRSNQPQHF.

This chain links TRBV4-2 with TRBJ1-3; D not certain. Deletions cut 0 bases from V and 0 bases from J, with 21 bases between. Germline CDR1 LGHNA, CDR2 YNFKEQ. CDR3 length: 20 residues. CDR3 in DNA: TGTGCCAGCAGCCAAGAGGCCTTAGTTGGGCAGGCAATCTCTGGAAACACCATATATTTT. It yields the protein CASSQEALVGQAISGNTIYF.

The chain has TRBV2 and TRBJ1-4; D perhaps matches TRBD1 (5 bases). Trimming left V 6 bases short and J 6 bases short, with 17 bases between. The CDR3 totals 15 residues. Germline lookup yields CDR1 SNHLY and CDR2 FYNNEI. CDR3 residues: CASSWGQVSDEKLFF. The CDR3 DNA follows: TGTGCCAGCAGCTGGGGCCAGGTGTCAGATGAAAAACTGTTTTTT.

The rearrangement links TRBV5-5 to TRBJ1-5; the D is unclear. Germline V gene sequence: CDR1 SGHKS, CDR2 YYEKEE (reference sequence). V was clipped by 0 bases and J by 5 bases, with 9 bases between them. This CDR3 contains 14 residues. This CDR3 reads CASSLGGLDQPQHF. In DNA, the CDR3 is TGTGCCAGCAGCTTGGGCGGGCTCGATCAGCCCCAGCATTTT.